This record covers a single T cell receptor (beta chain). This clonotype was picked up a small number of times. Its specific antigen is unknown. One base away there is no much larger clone; base qualities are not given. The meaning of the sample's treatment or condition label: live attenuated yellow fever vaccine strain. At each blood-draw timepoint, two biological replicates of bulk PBMCs were collected. PBMCs were isolated from peripheral blood using a standard Ficoll-Paque protocol. TriZol was used to extract RNA from bulk PBMCs, CD4 and CD8 fractions, and dextramer-positive and dextramer-negative fractions. The CDR3 contains 15 residues, cysteine and phenylalanine counted. Kept here is only the CDR3 DNA, which spans 45 bases and is read in frame from base 1. In the germline V gene, CDR1 corresponds to KGHSH and CDR2 to LQKENI. V is pared back by 6 bases and J by 0 bases, with 11 bases lying between the germline termini.

These data belong to a study of T cells after yellow fever vaccination (dated by TCRdb to the late 2010s). Notes on the research overall: Libraries from fractions with low cell numbers were prepared with the SMART-Seq v4 Ultra Low Input RNA kit. Blood was collected at multiple timepoints before and after primary and secondary immunization, and bulk PBMC replicates and cell subsets were isolated. Two healthy male donors made up the cohort, one aged 18 to 30 years and the other aged 30 to 40 years. To track T-cell clones before and after primary and booster YFV17D yellow fever vaccination, bulk TCR alpha and beta repertoires were sequenced longitudinally. The investigation overall reported the following: After the booster, most clones that had expanded after primary vaccination were detected again (around 96% of CD4 and about 88% of CD8), suggesting broad maintenance of memory. Because only a couple of donors were included in the study, the extent to which the findings can be generalized is limited. The secondary T-cell response was weaker than the primary response but faster, peaking on day 5 instead of day 15. Because abundant contaminating clonotypes from the bulk population could be contained in FACS-sorted repertoires, computational filtering was required. A small fraction of clonotypes showed up in both the CD4 and CD8 compartments, probably as a result of convergent recombination.

TCR cDNA was made using 5'RACE template switching, a step that added a universal primer site and unique molecular identifiers. Priming for cDNA synthesis came from both the TCR alpha and TCR beta constant segments. Two PCR steps were used to amplify libraries, with sample barcodes and sequencing adapters being added in the second step. Sequencing of libraries was done on Illumina HiSeq 2500 (2x100 bp) or NovaSeq (2x150 bp). The published analysis was carried out like this. MIGEC was used to demultiplex reads and collapse the reads into UMI consensus sequences, and MiXCR was used for V(D)J alignment. Using edgeR on replicate PBMC samples, clonotypes were called vaccine-responding if FDR was below 0.01 and the log2 fold change was above 5 up to day 15. CD4 or CD8 identity was assigned to each bulk clonotype according to whether the clonotype was present at higher abundance in the sequenced CD4 repertoire or the sequenced CD8 repertoire. TCRdb took the public reads, trimmed them with fastp at Q25, ran MiXCR for clone calling and kept in-frame beta chains. Every CDR3 protein is listed once, alongside the most common genes and DNA of its rows. Clone size and V and J calls follow TCRdb, not the original study. A total of about 330,000 distinct CDR3 sequences appear in this sample, around 6.8% of them only once. About 18% of the sample comes from the top ten.

The chain is encoded by TRBV18 joined to TRBJ2-2; 6 matching bases give a weak D call of TRBD1. The clonotype originates from a young man who received the YFV17D yellow fever vaccine. Source: PBMCs, taken about 49 days after the first yellow fever vaccination. CDR3 loop: CASSIRTANTGELFF. The DNA reads TGTGCCAGCTCGATCAGGACAGCGAACACCGGGGAGCTGTTTTTT. Supplemented by the reference TRBV18 and TRBJ2-2 proteins around the CDR3, the complete variable domain is NAGVMQNPRHLVRRRGQEARLRCSPMKGHSHVYWYRQLPEEGLKFMVYLQKENIIDESGMPKERFSAEFPKEGPSILRIQQVVRGDSAAYFCASSIRTANTGELFFGEGSRLTVL.